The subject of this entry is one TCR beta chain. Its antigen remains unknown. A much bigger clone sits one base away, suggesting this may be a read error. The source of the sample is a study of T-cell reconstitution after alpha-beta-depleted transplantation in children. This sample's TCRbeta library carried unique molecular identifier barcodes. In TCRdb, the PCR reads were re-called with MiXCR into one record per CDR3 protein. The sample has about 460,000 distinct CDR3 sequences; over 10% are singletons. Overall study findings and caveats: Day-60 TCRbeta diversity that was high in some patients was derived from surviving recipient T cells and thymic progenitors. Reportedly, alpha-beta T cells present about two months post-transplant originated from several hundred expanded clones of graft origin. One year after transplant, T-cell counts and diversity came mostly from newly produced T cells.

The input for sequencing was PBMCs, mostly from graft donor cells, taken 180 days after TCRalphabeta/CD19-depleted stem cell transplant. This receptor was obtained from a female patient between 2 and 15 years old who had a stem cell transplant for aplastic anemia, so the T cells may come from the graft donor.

The CDR3 DNA is TGCAGCGCGCAAACAGGGGGCGGGAGCAATCAGCCCCAGCATTTT. Its protein is CSAQTGGGSNQPQHF. The chain is built from TRBV29-1 and TRBJ1-5, with 9 bases matching TRBD1. This CDR3 is built from 15 residues. Germline V lookup: CDR1 SQVTM, CDR2 ANQGSEA. Losses at the gene ends were 7 bases for V and 1 base for J; bases not matched to a gene: 8.